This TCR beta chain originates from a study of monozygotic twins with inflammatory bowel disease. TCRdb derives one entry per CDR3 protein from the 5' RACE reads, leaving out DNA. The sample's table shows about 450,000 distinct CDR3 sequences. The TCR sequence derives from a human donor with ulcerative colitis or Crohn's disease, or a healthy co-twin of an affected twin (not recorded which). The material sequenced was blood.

CDR3 loop: CASRGTSGLLSYNEQFF. This chain joins TRBV19 and TRBJ2-1; TCRdb's D gene call, TRBD2, goes unchecked for lack of DNA. Germline V gives CDR1 LNHDA, CDR2 SQIVND (reference sequence). This CDR3 spans 17 amino acids.